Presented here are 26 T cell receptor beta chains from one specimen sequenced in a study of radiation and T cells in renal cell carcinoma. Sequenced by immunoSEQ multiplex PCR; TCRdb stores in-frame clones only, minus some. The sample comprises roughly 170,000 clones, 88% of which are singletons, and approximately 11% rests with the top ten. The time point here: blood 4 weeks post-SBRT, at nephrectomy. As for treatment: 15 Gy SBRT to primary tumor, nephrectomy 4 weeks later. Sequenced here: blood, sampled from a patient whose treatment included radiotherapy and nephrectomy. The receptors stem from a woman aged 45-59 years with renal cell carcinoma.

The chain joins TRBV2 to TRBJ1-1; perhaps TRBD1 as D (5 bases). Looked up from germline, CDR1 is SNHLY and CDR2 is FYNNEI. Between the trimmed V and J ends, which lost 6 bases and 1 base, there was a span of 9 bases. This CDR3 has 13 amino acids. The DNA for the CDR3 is TGTGCCAGCAGGGCAGGGAGGAACACTGAAGCTTTCTTT. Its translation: CASRAGRNTEAFF.

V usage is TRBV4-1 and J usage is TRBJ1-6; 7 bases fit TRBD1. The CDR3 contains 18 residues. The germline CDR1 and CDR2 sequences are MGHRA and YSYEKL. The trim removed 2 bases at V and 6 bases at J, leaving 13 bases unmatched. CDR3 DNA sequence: TGCGCCAGCAGCCAAACGATCGACGACAGGGTTCGTAATTCACCCCTCCACTTT. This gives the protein CASSQTIDDRVRNSPLHF.

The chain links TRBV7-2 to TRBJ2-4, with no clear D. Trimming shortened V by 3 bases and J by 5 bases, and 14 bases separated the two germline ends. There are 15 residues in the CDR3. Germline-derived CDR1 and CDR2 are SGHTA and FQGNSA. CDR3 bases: TGTGCCAGCAGCTTGTCTCCAGCAACCCAAAACATTCAGTACTTC. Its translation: CASSLSPATQNIQYF.

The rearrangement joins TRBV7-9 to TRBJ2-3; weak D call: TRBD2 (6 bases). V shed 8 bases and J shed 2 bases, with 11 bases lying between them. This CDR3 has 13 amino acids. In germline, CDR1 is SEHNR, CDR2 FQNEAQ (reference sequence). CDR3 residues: CASGGGPTDTQYF. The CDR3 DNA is TGTGCCAGCGGGGGAGGTCCCACAGATACGCAGTATTTT.

CDR3 loop: CASSPGQGIFDGYTF. The DNA of the CDR3 is TGTGCCAGCAGCCCGGGACAGGGGATTTTCGATGGCTACACCTTC. The chain links TRBV7-2 to TRBJ1-2; TRBD1 matches at 10 bases. Looked up from germline, CDR1 is SGHTA and CDR2 is FQGNSA. The CDR3 consists of 15 residues. The V and J ends lost 5 bases and 6 bases, in that order; junction bases with no gene match: 9.

CDR3 sequence: CASSNLAGGRNEQFF. CDR3 bases: TGTGCCAGTAGTAACCTAGCGGGGGGGAGGAATGAGCAGTTCTTC. The chain uses TRBV19 and TRBJ2-1; TRBD2 matches 12 bases. Per germline, CDR1 LNHDA and CDR2 SQIVND (reference sequence). J was trimmed by 7 bases and V by 4 bases; bases with no gene match: 5. CDR3 length: 15 amino acids.

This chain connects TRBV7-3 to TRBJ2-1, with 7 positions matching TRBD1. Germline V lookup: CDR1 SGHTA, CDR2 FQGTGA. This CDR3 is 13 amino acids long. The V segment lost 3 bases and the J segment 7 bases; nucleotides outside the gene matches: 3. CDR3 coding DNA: TGTGCCAGCAGCTTTACACAGGGGAATGAGCAGTTCTTC. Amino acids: CASSFTQGNEQFF.

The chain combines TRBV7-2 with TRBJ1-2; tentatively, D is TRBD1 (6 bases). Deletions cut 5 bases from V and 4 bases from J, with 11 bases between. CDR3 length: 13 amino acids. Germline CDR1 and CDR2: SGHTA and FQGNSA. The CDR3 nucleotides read TGTGCCAGCAGCGCAGGACAGATCTATGGCTACACCTTC. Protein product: CASSAGQIYGYTF.

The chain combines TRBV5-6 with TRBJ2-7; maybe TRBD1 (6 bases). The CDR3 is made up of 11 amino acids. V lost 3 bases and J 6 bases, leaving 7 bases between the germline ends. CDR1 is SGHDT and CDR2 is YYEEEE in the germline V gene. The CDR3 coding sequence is TGTGCCAGCAGCTCCAGGGGCGAGCAGTACTTC. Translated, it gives CASSSRGEQYF.

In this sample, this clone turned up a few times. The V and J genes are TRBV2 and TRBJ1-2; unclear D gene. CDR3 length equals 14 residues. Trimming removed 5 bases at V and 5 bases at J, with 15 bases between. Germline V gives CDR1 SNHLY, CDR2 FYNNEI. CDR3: CASSMRISYYGYTF. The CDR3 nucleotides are TGTGCCAGCAGTATGAGAATCTCTTATTATGGCTACACCTTC.

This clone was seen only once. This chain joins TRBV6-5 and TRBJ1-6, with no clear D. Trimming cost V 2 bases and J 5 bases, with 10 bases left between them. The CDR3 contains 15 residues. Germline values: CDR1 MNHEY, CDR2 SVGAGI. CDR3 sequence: CASSYGGGDNSPLHF. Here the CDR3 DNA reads TGTGCCAGCAGTTACGGCGGCGGAGATAATTCACCCCTCCACTTT.

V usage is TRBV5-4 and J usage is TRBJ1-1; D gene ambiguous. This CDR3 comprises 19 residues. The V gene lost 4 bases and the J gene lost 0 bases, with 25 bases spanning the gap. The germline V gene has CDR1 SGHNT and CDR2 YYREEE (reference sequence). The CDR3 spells CASSPRFRTYTVLNTEAFF. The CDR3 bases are TGTGCCAGCAGCCCCCGATTTAGGACCTACACCGTTTTGAACACTGAAGCTTTCTTT.

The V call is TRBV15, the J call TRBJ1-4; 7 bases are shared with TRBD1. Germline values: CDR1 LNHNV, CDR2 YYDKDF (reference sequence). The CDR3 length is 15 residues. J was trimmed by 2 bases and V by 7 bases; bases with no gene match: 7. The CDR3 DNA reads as TGTGCCACCAAGACAGGGCCCACCACTAATGAAAAACTGTTTTTT. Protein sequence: CATKTGPTTNEKLFF.

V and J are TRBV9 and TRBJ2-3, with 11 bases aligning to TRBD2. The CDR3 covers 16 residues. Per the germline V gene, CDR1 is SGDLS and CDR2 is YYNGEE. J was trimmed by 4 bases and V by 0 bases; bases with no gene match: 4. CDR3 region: CASSVEGTSGADTQYF. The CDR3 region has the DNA TGTGCCAGCAGCGTAGAAGGGACTAGCGGCGCAGATACGCAGTATTTT. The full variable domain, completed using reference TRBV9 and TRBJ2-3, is DSGVTQTPKHLITATGQRVTLRCSPRSGDLSVYWYQQSLDQGLQFLIQYYNGEERAKGNILERFSAQQFPDLHSELNLSSLELGDSALYFCASSVEGTSGADTQYFGPGTRLTVL.

The CDR3 sequence is CASSYLGTPVGEQYF. The CDR3 DNA follows: TGTGCCAGCAGTTACTTGGGGACTCCCGTGGGAGAGCAGTACTTC. The gene calls are TRBV6-5 and TRBJ2-7, with D tentatively TRBD2 (6 bases). Trimming removed 1 base at V and 7 bases at J, with 17 bases between. Germline CDR1 MNHEY, CDR2 SVGAGI. The CDR3 is made up of 15 amino acids.

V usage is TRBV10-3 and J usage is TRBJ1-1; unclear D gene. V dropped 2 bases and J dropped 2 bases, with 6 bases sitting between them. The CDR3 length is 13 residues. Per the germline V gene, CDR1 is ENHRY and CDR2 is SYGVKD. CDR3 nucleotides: TGTGCCATCAGTGAGCACAGAAACACTGAAGCTTTCTTT. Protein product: CAISEHRNTEAFF.

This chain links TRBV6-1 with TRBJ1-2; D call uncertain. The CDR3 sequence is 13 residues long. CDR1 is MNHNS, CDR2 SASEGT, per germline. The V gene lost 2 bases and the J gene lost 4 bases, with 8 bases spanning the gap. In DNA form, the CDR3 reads TGTGCCAGCAGTGAAATTAACTTCTATGGCTACACCTTC. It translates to CASSEINFYGYTF.

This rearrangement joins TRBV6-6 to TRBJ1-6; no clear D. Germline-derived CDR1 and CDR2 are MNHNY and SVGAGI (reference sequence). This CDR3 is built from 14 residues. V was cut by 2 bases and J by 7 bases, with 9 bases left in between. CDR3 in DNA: TGTGCCAGCAGTTACGCCAATGGGAATTCACCCCTCCACTTT. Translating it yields CASSYANGNSPLHF.

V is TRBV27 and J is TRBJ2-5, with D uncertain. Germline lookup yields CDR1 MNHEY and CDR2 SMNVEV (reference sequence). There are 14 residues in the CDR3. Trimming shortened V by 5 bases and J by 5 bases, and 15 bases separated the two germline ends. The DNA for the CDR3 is TGTGCCAGCAGTAGCTCCCTTGACGGGGAGACCCAGTACTTC. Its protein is CASSSSLDGETQYF.

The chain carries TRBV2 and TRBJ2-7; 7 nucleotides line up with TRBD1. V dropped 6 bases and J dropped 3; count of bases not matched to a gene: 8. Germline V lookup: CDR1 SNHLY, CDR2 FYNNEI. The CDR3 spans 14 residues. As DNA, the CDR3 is TGTGCCAGCAGGAGGACCGGGACAGACTACGAGCAGTACTTC. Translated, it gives CASRRTGTDYEQYF.

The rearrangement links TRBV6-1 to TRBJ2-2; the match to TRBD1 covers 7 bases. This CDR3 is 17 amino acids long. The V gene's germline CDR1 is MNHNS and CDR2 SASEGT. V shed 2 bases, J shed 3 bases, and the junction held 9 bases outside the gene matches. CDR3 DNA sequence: TGTGCCAGCAGTGAAAGGAAATGGGACAGTTACACCGGGGAGCTGTTTTTT. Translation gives CASSERKWDSYTGELFF.

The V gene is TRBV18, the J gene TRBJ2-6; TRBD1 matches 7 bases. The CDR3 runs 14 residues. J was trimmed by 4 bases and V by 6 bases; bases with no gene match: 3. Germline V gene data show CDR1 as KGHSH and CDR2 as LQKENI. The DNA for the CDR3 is TGTGCCAGCTCGGACAGGTCAGGGGCCAACGTCCTGACTTTC. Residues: CASSDRSGANVLTF.

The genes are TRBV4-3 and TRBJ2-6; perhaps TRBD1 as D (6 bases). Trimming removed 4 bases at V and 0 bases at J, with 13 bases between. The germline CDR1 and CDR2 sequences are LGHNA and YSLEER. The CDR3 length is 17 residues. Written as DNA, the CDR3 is TGCGCCAGCAGCCGAGCAGGGGCGAGCTCTGGGGCCAACGTCCTGACTTTC. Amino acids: CASSRAGASSGANVLTF.

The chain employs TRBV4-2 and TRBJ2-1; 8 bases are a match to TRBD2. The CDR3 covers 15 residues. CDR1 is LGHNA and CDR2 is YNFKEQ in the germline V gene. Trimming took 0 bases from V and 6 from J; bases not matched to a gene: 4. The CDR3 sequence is CASSQDRGGFNEQFF. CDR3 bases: TGTGCCAGCAGCCAAGACCGCGGGGGGTTCAATGAGCAGTTCTTC.

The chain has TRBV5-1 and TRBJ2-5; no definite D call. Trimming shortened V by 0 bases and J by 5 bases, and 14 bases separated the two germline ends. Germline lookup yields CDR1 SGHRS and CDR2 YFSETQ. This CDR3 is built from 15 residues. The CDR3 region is CASSLVVGIGETQYF. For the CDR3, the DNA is TGCGCCAGCAGCTTGGTGGTGGGGATTGGGGAGACCCAGTACTTC.

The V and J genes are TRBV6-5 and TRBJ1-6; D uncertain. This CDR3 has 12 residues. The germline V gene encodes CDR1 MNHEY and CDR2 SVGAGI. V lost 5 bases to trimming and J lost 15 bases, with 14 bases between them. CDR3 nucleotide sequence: TGTGCCAGCAGTCCCCGTGGCGGTCTCCTCCACTTT. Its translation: CASSPRGGLLHF.